This T cell receptor beta chain was identified in a study of long-term antiretroviral therapy in people with HIV. Turning to this clone: The antigen is unknown.

Sampling of each donor yielded at least one pre-ART PBMC sample and at least two post-ART PBMC samples. Germline CDR1 SQVTM, CDR2 ANQGSEA. This CDR3 comprises 12 residues. The V end was cut by 0 bases, the J end by 5 bases, with 7 bases between. Version v3.0 of the immunoSEQ assay ran at survey level. Sequencing of each sample targeted about 40,000-50,000 T-cell genomes. Profiled with immunoSEQ multiplex PCR; TCRdb holds only in-frame clones, not every one. The sample includes about 33,000 clones, roughly 97% of them seen just once. Regarding the study as a whole: Dating from about 2004 to 2017, the blood was possibly obtained under older ART regimens. Diversity rose after ART but stayed below transplant donor controls.

The rearrangement joins TRBV29-1 to TRBJ1-2; D not resolved. This receptor was obtained from a man aged 30-40 years with HIV. Material: unsorted PBMCs, obtained 6.9 years after starting antiretroviral therapy. The CDR3 spells CSVEDFVYGYTF. CDR3 DNA sequence: TGCAGCGTTGAAGACTTCGTATATGGCTACACCTTC.